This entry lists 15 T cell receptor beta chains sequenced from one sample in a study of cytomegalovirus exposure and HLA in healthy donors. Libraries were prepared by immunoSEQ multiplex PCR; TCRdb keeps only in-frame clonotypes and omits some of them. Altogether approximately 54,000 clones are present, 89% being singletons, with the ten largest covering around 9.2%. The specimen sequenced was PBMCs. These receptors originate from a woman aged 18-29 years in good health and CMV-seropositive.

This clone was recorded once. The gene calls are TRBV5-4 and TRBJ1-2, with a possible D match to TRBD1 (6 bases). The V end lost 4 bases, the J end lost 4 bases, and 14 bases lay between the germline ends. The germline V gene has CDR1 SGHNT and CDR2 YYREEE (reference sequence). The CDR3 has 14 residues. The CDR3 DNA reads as TGTGCCAGCAGCCGGGACACCTCTGGCTATGGCTACACCTTC. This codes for CASSRDTSGYGYTF. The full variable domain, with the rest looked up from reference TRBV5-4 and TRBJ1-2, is ETGVTQSPTHLIKTRGQQVTLRCSSQSGHNTVSWYQQALGQGPQFIFQYYREEENGRGNFPPRFSGLQFPNYSSELNVNALELDDSALYLCASSRDTSGYGYTFGSGTRLTVV.

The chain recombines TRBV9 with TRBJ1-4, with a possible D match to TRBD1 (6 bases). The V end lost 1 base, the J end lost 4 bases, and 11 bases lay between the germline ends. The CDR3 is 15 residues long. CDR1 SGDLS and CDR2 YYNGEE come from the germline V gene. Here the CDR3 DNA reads TGTGCCAGCAGCGTACGGCAGGGGAATAATGAAAAACTGTTTTTT. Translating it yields CASSVRQGNNEKLFF.

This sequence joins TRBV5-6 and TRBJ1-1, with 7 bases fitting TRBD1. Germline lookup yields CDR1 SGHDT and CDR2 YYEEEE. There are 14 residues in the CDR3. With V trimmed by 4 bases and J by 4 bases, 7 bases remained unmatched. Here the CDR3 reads CASSVGGWSTEAFF. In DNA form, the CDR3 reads TGTGCCAGCAGCGTAGGGGGCTGGAGCACTGAAGCTTTCTTT.

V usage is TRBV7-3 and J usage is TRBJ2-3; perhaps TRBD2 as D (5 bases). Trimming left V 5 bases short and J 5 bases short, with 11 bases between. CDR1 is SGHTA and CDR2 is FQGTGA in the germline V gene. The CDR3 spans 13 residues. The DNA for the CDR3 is TGTGCCAGCAGCCCCGGACTTGAAGATACGCAGTATTTT. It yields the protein CASSPGLEDTQYF.

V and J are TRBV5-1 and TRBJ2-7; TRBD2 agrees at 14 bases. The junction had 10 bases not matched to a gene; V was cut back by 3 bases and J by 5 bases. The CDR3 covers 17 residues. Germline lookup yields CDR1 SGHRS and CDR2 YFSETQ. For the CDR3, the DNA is TGCGCCAGCAGCTCCGGGACTAGCGGGGGACCCTTGGACGAGCAGTACTTC. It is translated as CASSSGTSGGPLDEQYF.

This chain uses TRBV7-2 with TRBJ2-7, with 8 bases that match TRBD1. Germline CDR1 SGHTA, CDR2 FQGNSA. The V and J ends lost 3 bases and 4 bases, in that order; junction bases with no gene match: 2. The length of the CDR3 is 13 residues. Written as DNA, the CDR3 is TGTGCCAGCAGCTTCGGACAGGGATACGAGCAGTACTTC. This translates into CASSFGQGYEQYF.

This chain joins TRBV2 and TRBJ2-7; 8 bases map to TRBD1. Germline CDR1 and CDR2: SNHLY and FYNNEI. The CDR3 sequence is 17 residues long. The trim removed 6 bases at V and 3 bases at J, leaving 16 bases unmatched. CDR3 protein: CASRGGQEWLGGYEQYF. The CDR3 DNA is TGTGCCAGCAGGGGGGGACAGGAATGGCTTGGCGGCTACGAGCAGTACTTC.

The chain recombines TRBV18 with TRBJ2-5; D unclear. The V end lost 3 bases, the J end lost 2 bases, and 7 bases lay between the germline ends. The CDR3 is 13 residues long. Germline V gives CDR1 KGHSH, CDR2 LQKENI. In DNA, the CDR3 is TGTGCCAGCTCACCGAGGAGTCAAGAGACCCAGTACTTC. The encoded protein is CASSPRSQETQYF.

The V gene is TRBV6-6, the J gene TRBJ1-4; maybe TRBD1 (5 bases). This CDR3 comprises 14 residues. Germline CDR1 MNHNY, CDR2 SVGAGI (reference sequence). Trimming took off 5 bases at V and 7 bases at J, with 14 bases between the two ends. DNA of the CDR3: TGTGCCAGCAGTCAGAGTAGTAGGGGTGAAAAACTGTTTTTT. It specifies CASSQSSRGEKLFF.

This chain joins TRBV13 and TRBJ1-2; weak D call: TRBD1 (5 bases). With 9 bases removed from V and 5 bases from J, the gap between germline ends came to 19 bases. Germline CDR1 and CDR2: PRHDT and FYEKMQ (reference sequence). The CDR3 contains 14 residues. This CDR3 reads CASTSWGVLYGYTF. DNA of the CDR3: TGTGCCAGTACCTCTTGGGGCGTCCTGTATGGCTACACCTTC.

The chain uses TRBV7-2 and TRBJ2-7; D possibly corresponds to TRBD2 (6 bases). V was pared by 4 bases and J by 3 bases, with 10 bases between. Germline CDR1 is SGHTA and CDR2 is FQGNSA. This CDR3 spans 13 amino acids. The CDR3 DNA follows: TGTGCCAGCAGCTCAGTGCGGGGCTACGAGCAGTACTTC. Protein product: CASSSVRGYEQYF.

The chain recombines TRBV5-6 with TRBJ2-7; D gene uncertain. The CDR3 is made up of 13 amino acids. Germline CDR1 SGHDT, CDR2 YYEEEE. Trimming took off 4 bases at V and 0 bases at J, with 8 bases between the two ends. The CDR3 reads CASSLSSSYEQYF. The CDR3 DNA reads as TGTGCCAGCAGCCTAAGTAGCTCCTACGAGCAGTACTTC. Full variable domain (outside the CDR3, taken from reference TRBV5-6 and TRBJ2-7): DAGVTQSPTHLIKTRGQQVTLRCSPKSGHDTVSWYQQALGQGPQFIFQYYEEEERQRGNFPDRFSGHQFPNYSSELNVNALLLGDSALYLCASSLSSSYEQYFGPGTRLTVT.

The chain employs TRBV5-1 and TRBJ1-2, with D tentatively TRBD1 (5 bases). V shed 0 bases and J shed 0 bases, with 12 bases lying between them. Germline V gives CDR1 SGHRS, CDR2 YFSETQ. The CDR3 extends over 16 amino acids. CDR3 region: CASSLASGPTNYGYTF. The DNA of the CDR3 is TGCGCCAGCAGCTTGGCTTCAGGGCCGACTAACTATGGCTACACCTTC.

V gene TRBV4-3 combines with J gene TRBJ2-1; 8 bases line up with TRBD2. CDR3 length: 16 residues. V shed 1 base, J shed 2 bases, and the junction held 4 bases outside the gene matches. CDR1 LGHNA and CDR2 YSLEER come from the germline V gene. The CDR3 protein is CASSQGWRGAYNEQFF. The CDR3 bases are TGCGCCAGCAGCCAAGGGTGGCGGGGGGCCTACAATGAGCAGTTCTTC.

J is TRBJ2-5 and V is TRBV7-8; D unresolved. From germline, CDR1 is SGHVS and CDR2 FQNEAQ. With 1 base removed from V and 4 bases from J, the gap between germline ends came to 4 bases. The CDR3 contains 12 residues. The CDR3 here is CASSLDGETQYF. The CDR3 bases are TGTGCCAGCAGCTTAGACGGAGAGACCCAGTACTTC.